The clone carrying this T cell receptor (beta chain) was seen only a few times. Its antigen is unknown. The sample comes from a study of cytomegalovirus exposure and HLA in healthy donors. Study-wide results and caveats: In vitro work confirmed that a few CMV-associated chains recognize CMV antigens.

Use of 60 Vbeta and 13 Jbeta primers characterized the PCR. The table came from immunoSEQ multiplex PCR; TCRdb's copy has only in-frame clones and leaves some out. Here the sample spans some 180,000 clones, 80% being singletons. Germline CDR1 SNHLY, CDR2 FYNNEI. The CDR3 contains 13 residues. Trimming shortened V by 11 bases and J by 0 bases, and 13 bases separated the two germline ends. This receptor was obtained from a girl aged 5-17 years in good health and CMV-seropositive. The V and J genes are TRBV2 and TRBJ1-1, with D possibly being TRBD1 (5 bases). The material sequenced was PBMCs. CDR3 coding DNA: TGTGCCGGAGAGACAGACATGAACACTGAAGCTTTCTTT. Protein product: CAGETDMNTEAFF.